A selection of T cell receptor beta chains follows, all from one sample in a study of T cell changes during pregnancy in multiple sclerosis. Generated by immunoSEQ multiplex PCR, the TCRdb table keeps only in-frame clones and is missing some. The sample lists approximately 66,000 clones, almost 95% occurring once. The material sequenced was peripheral blood, taken in the third trimester of pregnancy. Source of these receptors: a female donor in good health, enrolled as a control in a pregnancy study. CDR3s include the opening cysteine and the closing phenylalanine or tryptophan. Fields, in order: V gene, D gene, CDR3 length, J gene, CDR3 DNA, CDR3 protein. A D gene is named only where the DNA matches it firmly.

v_call: TRBV2
d_call: TRBD2
cdr3_length: 15
j_call: TRBJ2-1
cdr3_nt: TGTGCCAGCAGTCCAAGCGGGGCGAACTACAATGAGCAGTTCTTC
cdr3_aa: CASSPSGANYNEQFF

v_call: TRBV7-3
d_call: TRBD1
cdr3_length: 15
j_call: TRBJ2-7
cdr3_nt: TGTGCCAGCAGCTACGACAGGGGGTCTCTGAACGAGCAGTACTTC
cdr3_aa: CASSYDRGSLNEQYF

v_call: TRBV15
d_call: TRBD2
cdr3_length: 18
j_call: TRBJ2-3
cdr3_nt: TGTGCCACCAGCAGATCCCGAGGGCGGGAGGGATTTATAGATACGCAGTATTTT
cdr3_aa: CATSRSRGREGFIDTQYF

v_call: TRBV10-3
d_call: TRBD2
cdr3_length: 15
j_call: TRBJ2-1
cdr3_nt: TGTGCCATCAGTGAGTCCGGGACTAGAGGCAATGAGCAGTTCTTC
cdr3_aa: CAISESGTRGNEQFF

v_call: TRBV11-1
d_call: TRBD1
cdr3_length: 16
j_call: TRBJ1-1
cdr3_nt: TGTGCCAGCAGCGGACAGGGTAGGCATTCGGGGACTGAAGCTTTCTTT
cdr3_aa: CASSGQGRHSGTEAFF

v_call: TRBV7-8
d_call: .
cdr3_length: 13
j_call: TRBJ2-7
cdr3_nt: TGTGCCAGCAGCATAGACAGAGTCTACGAGCAGTACTTC
cdr3_aa: CASSIDRVYEQYF

v_call: TRBV18
d_call: TRBD1
cdr3_length: 14
j_call: TRBJ1-5
cdr3_nt: TGTGCCAGCTCAACGACAGGGCTCAATCAGCCCCAGCATTTT
cdr3_aa: CASSTTGLNQPQHF

v_call: TRBV4-3
d_call: TRBD1
cdr3_length: 15
j_call: TRBJ2-5
cdr3_nt: TGCGCCAGCAGCCAAGTGCTAGGGGGCGGAGAGACCCAGTACTTC
cdr3_aa: CASSQVLGGGETQYF

v_call: TRBV7-3
d_call: .
cdr3_length: 14
j_call: TRBJ2-6
cdr3_nt: TGTGCCAGCAGCTTGAGCTCTGGGGCCAACGTCCTGACTTTC
cdr3_aa: CASSLSSGANVLTF

v_call: TRBV9
d_call: TRBD1
cdr3_length: 15
j_call: TRBJ1-4
cdr3_nt: TGTGCCAGCAGCGAATCCACAGGGGGCTTTGAAAAACTGTTTTTT
cdr3_aa: CASSESTGGFEKLFF